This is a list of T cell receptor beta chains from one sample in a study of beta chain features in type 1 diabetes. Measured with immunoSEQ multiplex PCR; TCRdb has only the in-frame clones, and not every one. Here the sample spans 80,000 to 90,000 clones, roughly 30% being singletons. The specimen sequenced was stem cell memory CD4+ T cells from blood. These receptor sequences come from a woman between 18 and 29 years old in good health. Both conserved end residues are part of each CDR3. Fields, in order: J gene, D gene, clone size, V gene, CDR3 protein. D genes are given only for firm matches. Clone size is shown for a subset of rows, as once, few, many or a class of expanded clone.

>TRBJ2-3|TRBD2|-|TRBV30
CAWSVRAGAGGVGDTQYF
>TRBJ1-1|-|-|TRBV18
CASSPTRGLNTEAFF
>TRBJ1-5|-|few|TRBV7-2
CASSPQVTGHYYQPQHF
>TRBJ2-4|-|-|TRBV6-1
CASSEARGTKNIQYF
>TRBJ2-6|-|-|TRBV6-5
CASIGAHSGANVLTF
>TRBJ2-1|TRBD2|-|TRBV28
CASSNPGLAGALNEQFF
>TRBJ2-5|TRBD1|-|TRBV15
CATSSPRGQGRETQYF
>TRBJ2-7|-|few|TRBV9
CASSVDGQGGDEQYF
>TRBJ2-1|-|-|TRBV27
CASSPPREQFF
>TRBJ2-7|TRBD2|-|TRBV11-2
CASSPGTSGPYEQYF
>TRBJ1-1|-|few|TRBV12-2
CASRSVGDEAFF
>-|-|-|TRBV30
CAWRSSHSDYEQYF
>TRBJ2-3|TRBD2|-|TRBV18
CASSPLARERTDTQYF
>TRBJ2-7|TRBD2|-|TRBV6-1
CASESPSGSYEQYF
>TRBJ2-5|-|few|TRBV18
CASSPTGQTKETQYF
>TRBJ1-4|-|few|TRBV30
CAWAGPLREKLFF
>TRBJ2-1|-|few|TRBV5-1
CASSSNYEQFF
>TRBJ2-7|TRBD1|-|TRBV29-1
CSARTGQSSYEQYF
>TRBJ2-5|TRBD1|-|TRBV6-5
CASSGQGLETQYF
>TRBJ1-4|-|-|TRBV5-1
CASSLGTVNEKLFF
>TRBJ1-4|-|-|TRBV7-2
CASSLGGANEKLFF
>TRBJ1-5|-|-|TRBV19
CASSIGRSRGNQPQHF
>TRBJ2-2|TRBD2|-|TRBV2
CASSEEGLAGSGELFF
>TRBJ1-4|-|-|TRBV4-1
CASSQDPSGKLFF
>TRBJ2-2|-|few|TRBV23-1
CASSQSSGGLIGELFF
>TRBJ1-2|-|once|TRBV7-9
CASSTTGLAYGYTF
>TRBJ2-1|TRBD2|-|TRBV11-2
CASSLALGGRLADYNEQFF
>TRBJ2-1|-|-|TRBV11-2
CASSLESFGRQFF
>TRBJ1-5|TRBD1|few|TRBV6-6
CASSSTGGQPQHF
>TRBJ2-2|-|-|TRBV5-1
CASSLSRLGGTGELFF
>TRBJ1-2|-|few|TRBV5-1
CASSLDSGSGGYTF
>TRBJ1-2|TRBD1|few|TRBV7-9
CASSTGTGRHGYTF
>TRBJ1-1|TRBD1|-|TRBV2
CASSERTGGGTEAFF
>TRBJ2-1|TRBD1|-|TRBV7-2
CASSLVGQGGFF
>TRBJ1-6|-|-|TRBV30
CAWRRGQENSPLHF
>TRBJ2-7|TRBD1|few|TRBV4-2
CASSPDRGSYEQYF
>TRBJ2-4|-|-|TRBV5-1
CASSVGAARENIQYF
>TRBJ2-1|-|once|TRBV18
CASSLPGDNEQFF
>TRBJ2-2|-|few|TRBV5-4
CASSPPTGLYTGELFF
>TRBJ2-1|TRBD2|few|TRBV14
CASSQAGLAGGNNEQFF
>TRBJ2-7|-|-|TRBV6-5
CASSLIGDRHEQYF
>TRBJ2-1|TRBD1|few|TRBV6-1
CASRGTAYNEQFF
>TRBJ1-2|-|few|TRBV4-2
CASSLATEQAYGYTF
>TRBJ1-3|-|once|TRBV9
CASSEQGSGNTIYF
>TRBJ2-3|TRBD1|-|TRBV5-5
CASRPPGQGTDTQYF
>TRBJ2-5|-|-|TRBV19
CASSILEGFQETQYF
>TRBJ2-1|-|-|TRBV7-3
CASSFGQGGYNEQFF
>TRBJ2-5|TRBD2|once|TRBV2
CASSERGLAVQETQYF
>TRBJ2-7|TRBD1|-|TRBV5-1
CASSRDSLSTLYEQYF
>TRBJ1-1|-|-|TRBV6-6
CASDSQLEAFF
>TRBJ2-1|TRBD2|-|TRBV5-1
CASSLANGGGASNEQFF
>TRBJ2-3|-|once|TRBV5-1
CASSFSGGAADTQYF
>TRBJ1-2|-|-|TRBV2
CASIPRNYGYTF
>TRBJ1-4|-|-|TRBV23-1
CASSQSIEVPSGLEKLFF
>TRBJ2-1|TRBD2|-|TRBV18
CASSPPSGRANEQFF